Below are 30 T cell receptor beta chains sequenced from a single sample in a study of intratumoral heterogeneity in liver cancer. Profiled with immunoSEQ multiplex PCR; TCRdb holds only in-frame clones, not every one. The data show 5,500 to 6,000 clones, around 72% seen once. Sequences were derived from tumor-adjacent normal tissue, sampled before any cancer treatment. The receptors were sampled from a man aged 70 or older with hepatocellular carcinoma.

This chain joins TRBV7-8 and TRBJ2-2, with unresolved D. CDR1 and CDR2 from the germline V gene are SGHVS and FQNEAQ. This CDR3 comprises 12 residues. Trimming took off 1 base at V and 5 bases at J, with 2 bases between the two ends. The CDR3 nucleotides are TGTGCCAGCAGCTTAGGGACCGGGGAGCTGTTTTTT. Encoded protein: CASSLGTGELFF.

This chain links TRBV2 with TRBJ1-6; TRBD1 might be the D (5 bases). The germline V gene has CDR1 SNHLY and CDR2 FYNNEI. Trimming removed 1 base at V and 9 bases at J, with 7 bases between. The length of the CDR3 is 13 residues. CDR3 DNA sequence: TGTGCCAGCAGTGAAGGTGGGGGTTCACCCCTCCACTTT. It yields the protein CASSEGGGSPLHF.

In its sample, this clone was seen once. The rearrangement joins TRBV6-1 to TRBJ2-7; 7 bases map to TRBD1. Trimming cost V 0 bases and J 0 bases; bases outside gene matches: 2. Per germline, CDR1 MNHNS and CDR2 SASEGT. There are 15 residues in the CDR3. The CDR3 nucleotides are TGTGCCAGCAGTGAAGCTTGGACAGGCTCCTACGAGCAGTACTTC. This codes for CASSEAWTGSYEQYF.

The chain combines TRBV27 with TRBJ2-5; D possibly corresponds to TRBD1 (6 bases). Per the germline V gene, CDR1 is MNHEY and CDR2 is SMNVEV (reference sequence). The CDR3 is 14 amino acids. V lost 3 bases to trimming and J lost 3 bases, with 11 bases between them. The chain's CDR3 is CASSFTGTEETQYF. The CDR3 DNA sequence: TGTGCCAGCAGTTTTACAGGGACCGAAGAGACCCAGTACTTC.

This chain connects TRBV5-6 to TRBJ1-6; 7 bases fit TRBD1. Germline lookup yields CDR1 SGHDT and CDR2 YYEEEE. V dropped 0 bases and J dropped 10; count of bases not matched to a gene: 7. There are 15 residues in the CDR3. For the CDR3, the DNA is TGTGCCAGCAGCTTGGGACAGGGTGTAGGGTCACCCCTCCACTTT. Translated, it gives CASSLGQGVGSPLHF.

This rearrangement joins TRBV28 to TRBJ2-2; D is unclear. Germline V lookup: CDR1 MDHEN, CDR2 SYDVKM. The CDR3 runs 14 residues. V was trimmed by 5 bases and J by 5 bases, leaving 12 bases between them. The CDR3 nucleotides read TGTGCCAGCAGTGTCGATTCAGTGACCGGGGAGCTGTTTTTT. Translation: CASSVDSVTGELFF. Together with reference TRBV28 and TRBJ2-2, the CDR3 gives the full variable domain: DVKVTQSSRYLVKRTGEKVFLECVQDMDHENMFWYRQDPGLGLRLIYFSYDVKMKEKGDIPEGYSVSREKKERFSLILESASTNQTSMYLCASSVDSVTGELFFGEGSRLTVL.

The rearrangement links TRBV2 to TRBJ1-6, with a possible D match to TRBD1 (5 bases). CDR3 length: 13 amino acids. Per the germline V gene, CDR1 is SNHLY and CDR2 is FYNNEI. Trimming cost V 8 bases and J 7 bases, with 12 bases left between them. CDR3 bases: TGTGCCAGCCCCCAGGGTATGAATTCACCCCTCCACTTT. Translated, it gives CASPQGMNSPLHF.

The chain has TRBV7-9 and TRBJ1-1; 8 bases fit TRBD1. This CDR3 is built from 14 residues. Per germline, CDR1 SEHNR and CDR2 FQNEAQ (reference sequence). V lost 5 bases to trimming and J lost 0 bases; unmatched junction nucleotides: 2. CDR3 protein: CASSRTGLNTEAFF. Written as DNA, the CDR3 is TGTGCCAGCAGCCGGACAGGGCTGAACACTGAAGCTTTCTTT.

This chain uses TRBV6-2 or TRBV6-3 with TRBJ2-7; possible D gene TRBD1, 6 bases. Germline-derived CDR1 and CDR2 are MNHEY and SVGEGT. CDR3 length: 13 amino acids. The germline V and J ends were trimmed by 6 bases and 3 bases, with 12 bases remaining between them. CDR3 in DNA: TGTGCCAGCAGCCACGGGACACTCTACGAGCAGTACTTC. Translating gives CASSHGTLYEQYF.

This chain links TRBV5-1 with TRBJ1-1; TRBD1 might be the D (5 bases). V was clipped by 0 bases and J by 4 bases, with 16 bases between them. There are 16 residues in the CDR3. CDR1 SGHRS and CDR2 YFSETQ come from the germline V gene. For the CDR3, the DNA is TGCGCCAGCAGCTTGGGGACTCTACAGGTGCGCACTGAAGCTTTCTTT. Amino acid sequence: CASSLGTLQVRTEAFF.

CDR3 coding DNA: TGTGCCAGCAGCTCACGGCGACAGGGGGTGGACACTGAAGCTTTCTTT. It codes for CASSSRRQGVDTEAFF. The chain uses TRBV7-2 and TRBJ1-1, with 9 bases aligning to TRBD1. V lost 4 bases and J lost 3; bases outside the gene matches: 9. Germline assignment: CDR1 SGHTA and CDR2 FQGNSA. The CDR3 is 16 amino acids. Complete variable domain (other parts from reference TRBV7-2 and TRBJ1-1): GAGVSQSPSNKVTEKGKDVELRCDPISGHTALYWYRQSLGQGLEFLIYFQGNSAPDKSGLPSDRFSAERTGGSVSTLTIQRTQQEDSAVYLCASSSRRQGVDTEAFFGQGTRLTVV.

The chain has TRBV5-1 and TRBJ1-2; 8 nucleotides line up with TRBD1. After removal of 5 bases from V and 2 bases from J, the junction contained 5 bases not matched to a gene. The CDR3 totals 14 residues. Germline CDR1 reads SGHRS; CDR2 reads YFSETQ. The CDR3 nucleotides read TGCGCCAGCAGGGGGGACAGGCTGAACTATGGCTACACCTTC. Its translation: CASRGDRLNYGYTF.

This chain links TRBV2 with TRBJ2-5; D remains unclear. The CDR3 contains 13 residues. Germline V gene sequence: CDR1 SNHLY, CDR2 FYNNEI. The V end lost 4 bases, the J end lost 2 bases, and 8 bases lay between the germline ends. The chain's CDR3 is CASSVVIQETQYF. DNA for the CDR3: TGTGCCAGCAGTGTTGTTATACAAGAGACCCAGTACTTC. Combining the CDR3 with reference TRBV2 and TRBJ2-5 gives the whole variable domain EPEVTQTPSHQVTQMGQEVILRCVPISNHLYFYWYRQILGQKVEFLVSFYNNEISEKSEIFDDQFSVERPDGSNFTLKIRSTKLEDSAMYFCASSVVIQETQYFGPGTRLLVL.

The CDR3 protein is CASSLAGGRSYNEQFF. CDR3 DNA sequence: TGTGCCAGCAGCTTAGCGGGGGGACGCTCCTACAATGAGCAGTTCTTC. V and J are TRBV7-9 and TRBJ2-1, with a weak D call TRBD2 (6 bases). V lost 0 bases and J 0 bases, leaving 9 bases between the germline ends. Germline V CDR1 and CDR2: SEHNR, FQNEAQ (reference sequence). CDR3 length: 16 residues. The full variable domain, its missing parts supplied by reference TRBV7-9 and TRBJ2-1, is DTGVSQNPRHKITKRGQNVTFRCDPISEHNRLYWYRQTLGQGPEFLTYFQNEAQLEKSRLLSDRFSAERPKGSFSTLEIQRTEQGDSAMYLCASSLAGGRSYNEQFFGPGTRLTVL.

In its sample, this clone was seen once. V and J are TRBV5-8 and TRBJ2-2; 9 positions match TRBD1. Germline CDR1 and CDR2: SGHTS and YDEGEE. Trimming took 5 bases from V and 9 from J; bases not matched to a gene: 11. CDR3 length: 15 amino acids. The CDR3 sequence is CASSFTGTGNRELFF. In DNA, the CDR3 is TGTGCCAGCAGTTTTACCGGGACAGGGAACAGGGAGCTGTTTTTT.

The V gene is TRBV15, the J gene TRBJ1-1; D call uncertain. Per the germline V gene, CDR1 is LNHNV and CDR2 is YYDKDF (reference sequence). The germline V and J ends were trimmed by 5 bases and 5 bases, with 24 bases remaining between them. The length of the CDR3 is 17 residues. The CDR3 reads CATSETTRSIVRTEAFF. CDR3 coding DNA: TGTGCCACCAGCGAAACGACCCGGTCAATCGTCAGGACTGAAGCTTTCTTT.

The chain has TRBV6-5 and TRBJ2-1, with 7 bases identical to TRBD1. V shed 4 bases, J shed 5 bases, and the junction held 8 bases outside the gene matches. The CDR3 has 15 amino acids. In germline, CDR1 is MNHEY, CDR2 SVGAGI. The DNA of the CDR3 is TGTGCCAGCAGTTTTATAAGGGGGCCCAACAATGAGCAGTTCTTC. This gives the protein CASSFIRGPNNEQFF.

In its sample, this clone was seen once. The V gene is TRBV6-5, the J gene TRBJ2-5, with 7 bases lining up with TRBD1. This CDR3 comprises 15 residues. J gave up 5 bases and V 6 bases, and 12 bases lay outside the gene matches. The V gene's germline CDR1 is MNHEY and CDR2 SVGAGI. CDR3 DNA sequence: TGTGCCAGCAGAACCCTGACAGGGTCGGGGGAGACCCAGTACTTC. This translates into CASRTLTGSGETQYF.

By share of the sample, this clone is medium-sized. V gene TRBV7-9 combines with J gene TRBJ2-2; 9 nucleotides align to TRBD1. After removal of 4 bases from V and 6 bases from J, the junction contained 6 bases not matched to a gene. CDR1 SEHNR and CDR2 FQNEAQ come from the germline V gene (reference sequence). The CDR3 is 15 residues long. The CDR3 sequence is CASSWGQGPPGELFF. CDR3 DNA: TGTGCCAGCAGCTGGGGACAGGGCCCCCCCGGGGAGCTGTTTTTT. Based on the CDR3 plus reference TRBV7-9 and TRBJ2-2, the full variable domain is DTGVSQNPRHKITKRGQNVTFRCDPISEHNRLYWYRQTLGQGPEFLTYFQNEAQLEKSRLLSDRFSAERPKGSFSTLEIQRTEQGDSAMYLCASSWGQGPPGELFFGEGSRLTVL.

The chain combines TRBV7-2 with TRBJ2-1; the match to TRBD2 covers 12 bases. Germline assignment: CDR1 SGHTA and CDR2 FQGNSA. V was pared by 2 bases and J by 3 bases, with 8 bases of the junction left unmatched. The CDR3 sequence is 18 residues long. CDR3 region: CASSLRSSGGGFYNEQFF. The CDR3 region has the DNA TGTGCCAGCAGCTTAAGGTCTAGCGGGGGGGGCTTCTACAATGAGCAGTTCTTC.

The chain uses TRBV29-1 and TRBJ2-2; D perhaps matches TRBD1 (6 bases). Germline CDR1 is SQVTM and CDR2 is ANQGSEA. CDR3 size: 14 residues. The ends were cut back, 6 bases at V and 6 bases at J, with 17 bases in the middle. The CDR3 DNA follows: TGCAGCGTCCGACAGGCGCAAGCCTCCGGGGAGCTGTTTTTT. Encoded protein: CSVRQAQASGELFF.

V usage is TRBV24-1 and J usage is TRBJ2-5, with D hard to call. Germline loops: CDR1 KGHDR, CDR2 SFDVKD. The germline V and J ends were trimmed by 2 bases and 5 bases, with 5 bases remaining between them. The CDR3 consists of 12 residues. CDR3 nucleotide sequence: TGTGCCACCAGTGATTCTTTGGAGACCCAGTACTTC. Encoded protein: CATSDSLETQYF.

V usage is TRBV5-1 and J usage is TRBJ2-3, with D hard to call. Germline loops: CDR1 SGHRS, CDR2 YFSETQ. This CDR3 has 16 residues. V lost 0 bases, J lost 3 bases, and 14 bases lay in between. The CDR3 here is CASSLGLRSGTDTQYF. Written as DNA, the CDR3 is TGCGCCAGCAGCTTGGGACTCAGGTCGGGTACAGATACGCAGTATTTT.

The rearrangement uses TRBV7-2 and TRBJ1-2, with 7 bases that match TRBD1. Losses at the gene ends were 1 base for V and 3 bases for J; bases not matched to a gene: 2. There are 14 residues in the CDR3. Germline V gene sequence: CDR1 SGHTA, CDR2 FQGNSA. Here the CDR3 DNA reads TGTGCCAGCAGCTTAGGGGGACAGTACTATGGCTACACCTTC. Amino acid sequence: CASSLGGQYYGYTF.

This chain joins TRBV6-4 and TRBJ1-2, with 9 bases matching TRBD1. The V and J ends lost 3 bases and 6 bases, in that order; junction bases with no gene match: 14. The CDR3 runs 17 residues. Germline CDR1 MRHNA, CDR2 SNTAGT. The CDR3 sequence: CASSERAGTGGSDGYTF. CDR3 nucleotides: TGTGCCAGCAGTGAAAGAGCGGGAACAGGGGGCTCTGATGGCTACACCTTC.

The chain joins TRBV7-9 to TRBJ1-5; no clear D. The length of the CDR3 is 14 residues. CDR1 SEHNR and CDR2 FQNEAQ come from the germline V gene (reference sequence). Trimming cost V 3 bases and J 3 bases, with 9 bases left between them. The CDR3 bases are TGTGCCAGCAGCTTGGGCGCGGACAATCAGCCCCAGCATTTT. It encodes CASSLGADNQPQHF.

The chain couples TRBV19 to TRBJ2-2, with a possible D match to TRBD1 (5 bases). Germline CDR1 LNHDA, CDR2 SQIVND (reference sequence). V was pared by 1 base and J by 8 bases, with 17 bases between. There are 16 residues in the CDR3. The DNA of the CDR3 is TGTGCCAGTAGTATAGGTGTGGACACGGGCCGAGGGGAGCTGTTTTTT. This sequence encodes CASSIGVDTGRGELFF. Supplemented by reference TRBV19 and TRBJ2-2, the full variable domain reads DGGITQSPKYLFRKEGQNVTLSCEQNLNHDAMYWYRQDPGQGLRLIYYSQIVNDFQKGDIAEGYSVSREKKESFPLTVTSAQKNPTAFYLCASSIGVDTGRGELFFGEGSRLTVL.

CDR3 protein: CASSGKPGTVQETQYF. The CDR3 DNA is TGTGCCAGCAGCGGTAAACCGGGGACCGTCCAAGAGACCCAGTACTTC. The V and J genes are TRBV5-5 and TRBJ2-5, with D perhaps being TRBD1 or TRBD2 (5 bases each). The germline V and J ends were trimmed by 4 bases and 1 base, with 17 bases remaining between them. The CDR3 totals 16 residues. From germline, CDR1 is SGHKS and CDR2 YYEKEE (reference sequence).

This chain joins TRBV23-1 and TRBJ2-3; 9 bases agree with TRBD2. TRBV23-1 is treated as an ORF (open reading frame) with a function not yet certain. V gave up 3 bases and J gave up 5 bases; unmatched junction bases: 12. This CDR3 region has 17 residues. As DNA, the CDR3 is TGCGCCAGCAGTCAGCCCGGGCGGGGGGGCCGAGTAGATACGCAGTATTTT. Its translation: CASSQPGRGGRVDTQYF.

The chain uses TRBV6-5 and TRBJ2-3; D unresolved. The CDR3 is 15 residues long. Germline V gene data show CDR1 as MNHEY and CDR2 as SVGAGI. With 8 bases removed from V and 3 bases from J, the gap between germline ends came to 18 bases. CDR3 DNA sequence: TGTGCCAGCCGCCCCCTAGGGCTTGGGACAGATACGCAGTATTTT. Translation gives CASRPLGLGTDTQYF.